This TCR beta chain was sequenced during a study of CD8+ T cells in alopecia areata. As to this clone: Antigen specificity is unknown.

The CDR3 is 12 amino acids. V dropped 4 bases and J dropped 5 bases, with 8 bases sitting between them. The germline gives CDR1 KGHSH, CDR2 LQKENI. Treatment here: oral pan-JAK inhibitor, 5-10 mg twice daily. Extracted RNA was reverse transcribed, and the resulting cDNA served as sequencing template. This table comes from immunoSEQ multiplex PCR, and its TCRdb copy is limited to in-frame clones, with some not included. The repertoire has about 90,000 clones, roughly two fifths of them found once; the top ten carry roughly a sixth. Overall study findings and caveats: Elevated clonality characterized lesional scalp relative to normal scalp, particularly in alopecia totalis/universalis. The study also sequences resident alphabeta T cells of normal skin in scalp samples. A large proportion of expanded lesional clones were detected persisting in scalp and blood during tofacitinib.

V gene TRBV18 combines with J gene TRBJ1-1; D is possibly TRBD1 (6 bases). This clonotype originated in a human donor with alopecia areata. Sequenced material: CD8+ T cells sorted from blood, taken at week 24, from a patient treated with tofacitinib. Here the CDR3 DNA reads TGTGCCAGCTCACTTGGGACAACTGAAGCTTTCTTT. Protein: CASSLGTTEAFF.